This T cell receptor (beta chain) was obtained from a study of cytomegalovirus exposure and HLA in healthy donors. The germline gives CDR1 MNHNS, CDR2 SASEGT. The V end lost 10 bases, the J end lost 7 bases, and 10 bases lay between the germline ends. The CDR3 runs to 11 residues. With 60 Vbeta and 13 Jbeta primers, the PCR was carried out. Generated by immunoSEQ multiplex PCR, the TCRdb table keeps only in-frame clones and is missing some. The sample gives 150,000 to 180,000 clones, about 83% of which show up once; roughly 4.2% is in the top ten. The sequence came from a woman in her thirties or forties in good health and CMV-seronegative. V is TRBV6-1 and J is TRBJ1-4; perhaps TRBD1 as D (5 bases). The sample comprised PBMCs. CDR3 protein: CATSRGEKLFF. The DNA of the CDR3 is TGTGCCACTAGTAGGGGTGAAAAACTGTTTTTT.